The T cell receptor (beta chain) described here comes from a study of preoperative IRX-2 immunotherapy in early breast cancer. V lost 0 bases and J 2 bases, leaving 6 bases between the germline ends. Germline lookup yields CDR1 GTSNPN and CDR2 SVGIG (reference sequence). This CDR3 has 13 amino acids. TCRdb's table, derived via immunoSEQ multiplex PCR, lists solely in-frame clones and lacks some. The table lists almost 35,000 clones, nearly 95% of them singletons. The treatment: preoperative locoregional IRX-2 cytokine immunotherapy. Sampling took place from a patient treated with IRX-2 immunotherapy. The chain links TRBV30 to TRBJ2-3; no reliable D call. The receptor was isolated from a human donor with breast cancer. DNA for the CDR3: TGTGCCTGGAGTGTACAGCTCACAGATACGCAGTATTTT. This encodes CAWSVQLTDTQYF.